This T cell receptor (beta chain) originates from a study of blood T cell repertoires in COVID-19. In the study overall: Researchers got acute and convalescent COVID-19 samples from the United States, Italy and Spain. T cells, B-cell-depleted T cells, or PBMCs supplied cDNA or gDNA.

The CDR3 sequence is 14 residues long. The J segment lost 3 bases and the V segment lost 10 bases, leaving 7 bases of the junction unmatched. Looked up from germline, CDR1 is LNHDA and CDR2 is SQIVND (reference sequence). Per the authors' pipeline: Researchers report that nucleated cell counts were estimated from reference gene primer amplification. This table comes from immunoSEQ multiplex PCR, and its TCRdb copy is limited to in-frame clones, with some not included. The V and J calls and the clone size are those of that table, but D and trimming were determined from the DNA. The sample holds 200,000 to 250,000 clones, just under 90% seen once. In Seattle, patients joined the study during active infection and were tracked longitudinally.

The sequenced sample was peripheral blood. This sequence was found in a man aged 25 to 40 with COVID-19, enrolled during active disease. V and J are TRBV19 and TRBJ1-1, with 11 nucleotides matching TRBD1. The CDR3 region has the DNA TGTGCCACCGAAAGGACAGGGGGCTACACTGAAGCTTTCTTT. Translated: CATERTGGYTEAFF.